This TCR beta chain was sequenced in a study of beta chain features in type 1 diabetes. Isolated RNA was reverse transcribed in full, so expressed TCRB transcripts were sequenced. TCRdb's table, derived via immunoSEQ multiplex PCR, lists solely in-frame clones and lacks some. Seen here are fewer than 250,000 clones, roughly an eighth observed once, and the top ten hold about 0.027%. The sample holds a few counts of this clone. Its cognate antigen is unknown. Every single donor gave one heparinised blood draw, and these averaged about 116 mL. Germline assignment: CDR1 SGHRS and CDR2 YFSETQ. The V gene end was trimmed by 4 bases and the J gene end by 6 bases; junction bases not matched to a gene: 11. The CDR3 covers 15 residues. Regarding the study as a whole: There was no resolution here of whether HLA type influences TCRB rearrangement.

Sample: naive CD4+ T cells from blood. The clonotype was recovered from a woman in her forties in good health. The chain uses TRBV5-1 and TRBJ2-7; TRBD1 aligns across 9 bases. The CDR3 region has the DNA TGCGCCAGCAGCCCCACCGGGACAGGGTTATTCGAGCAGTACTTC. Translation: CASSPTGTGLFEQYF.